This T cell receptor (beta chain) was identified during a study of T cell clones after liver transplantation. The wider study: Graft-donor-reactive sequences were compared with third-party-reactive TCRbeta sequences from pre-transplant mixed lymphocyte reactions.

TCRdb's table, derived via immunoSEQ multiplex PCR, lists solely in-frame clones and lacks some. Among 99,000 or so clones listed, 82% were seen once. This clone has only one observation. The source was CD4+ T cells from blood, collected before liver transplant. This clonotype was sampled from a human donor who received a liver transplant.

The CDR3 is CASSLANGIGSEQYF. In DNA form, the CDR3 reads TGTGCCAGCAGCTTAGCGAACGGGATCGGCTCCGAGCAGTACTTC. The rearrangement joins TRBV7-8 to TRBJ2-7; TRBD2 might be the D (5 bases). This CDR3 region has 15 residues. Looked up from germline, CDR1 is SGHVS and CDR2 is FQNEAQ. Trimming shortened V by 0 bases and J by 6 bases, and 15 bases separated the two germline ends. Drawing the rest from reference TRBV7-8 and TRBJ2-7, the complete variable domain is GAGVSQSPRYKVAKRGQDVALRCDPISGHVSLFWYQQALGQGPEFLTYFQNEAQLDKSGLPSDRFFAERPEGSVSTLKIQRTQQEDSAVYLCASSLANGIGSEQYFGPGTRLTVT.